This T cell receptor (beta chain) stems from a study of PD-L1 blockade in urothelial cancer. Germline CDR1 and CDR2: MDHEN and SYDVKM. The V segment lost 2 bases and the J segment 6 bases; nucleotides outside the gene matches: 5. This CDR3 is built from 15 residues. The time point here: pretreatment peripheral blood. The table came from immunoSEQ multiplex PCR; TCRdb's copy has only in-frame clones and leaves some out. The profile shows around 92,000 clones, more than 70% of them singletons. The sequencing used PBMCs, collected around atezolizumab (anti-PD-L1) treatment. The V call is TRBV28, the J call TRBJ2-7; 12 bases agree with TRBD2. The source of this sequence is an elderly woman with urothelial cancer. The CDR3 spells CASSLRLAGVREQYF. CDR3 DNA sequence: TGTGCCAGCAGTTTAAGACTAGCGGGAGTTCGCGAGCAGTACTTC.